The rows below give T cell receptor beta chains drawn from one sample of a study of CD4 T cells in relation to SARS-CoV-2 and coronaviruses. Their recognized antigens are unknown. Produced via immunoSEQ multiplex PCR; TCRdb's table is partial and in-frame only. The sample carries about 24,000 clones, about 76% recorded once. What was sequenced was CD4+ T cells from PBMCs, cultured in vitro. Receptors were obtained from a human donor in good health. Each CDR3 is given with its conserved first and last residue. The order of the fields is clone size, D gene, V gene, J gene, CDR3 DNA, CDR3 protein. A D gene is named only where the DNA matches it firmly. Size values are once, few and many counts, or a class for expanded clones, and some rows have none.

clone size: -
D gene: -
V gene: TRBV7-2
J gene: TRBJ2-3
CDR3 DNA: TGTGCCAGCAGCGTGGGGGGTACGCAGTATTTT
CDR3 protein: CASSVGGTQYF

clone size: once
D gene: -
V gene: TRBV12-3/TRBV12-4
J gene: TRBJ2-7
CDR3 DNA: TGTGCCAGCAGTTTGGCAAACACCTACGAGCAGTACTTC
CDR3 protein: CASSLANTYEQYF

clone size: few
D gene: -
V gene: TRBV12-3/TRBV12-4
J gene: TRBJ1-3
CDR3 DNA: TGTGCCAGCAGTACCCGGACGGAGGAGACCATATATTTT
CDR3 protein: CASSTRTEETIYF

clone size: -
D gene: -
V gene: TRBV6-5
J gene: TRBJ2-4
CDR3 DNA: TGTGCCAGCAGCTCCCCAGGGGCCAACATTCAGTACTTC
CDR3 protein: CASSSPGANIQYF

clone size: -
D gene: -
V gene: TRBV19
J gene: TRBJ2-7
CDR3 DNA: TGTGCCAGTAGTCAACAGGACATCTCCTACGAGCAGTACTTC
CDR3 protein: CASSQQDISYEQYF

clone size: -
D gene: TRBD1
V gene: TRBV6-2/TRBV6-3
J gene: TRBJ1-2
CDR3 DNA: TGTGCCAGCAGTTACCCCGGACAGGGGATAGGCTACACCTTC
CDR3 protein: CASSYPGQGIGYTF

clone size: -
D gene: -
V gene: TRBV7-9
J gene: TRBJ2-3
CDR3 DNA: TGTGCCAGCAGCCGGGGATTAGATACGCAGTATTTT
CDR3 protein: CASSRGLDTQYF

clone size: -
D gene: -
V gene: TRBV12-3/TRBV12-4
J gene: TRBJ2-3
CDR3 DNA: TGTGCCAGCTCCTTTCGGGGTGCAGATACGCAGTATTTT
CDR3 protein: CASSFRGADTQYF

clone size: -
D gene: -
V gene: TRBV5-6
J gene: TRBJ1-6
CDR3 DNA: TGTGCCAGCAGCTTGGTCGGGGGAGGGAGCTCCTATAATTCACCCCTCCACTTT
CDR3 protein: CASSLVGGGSSYNSPLHF

clone size: once
D gene: -
V gene: TRBV5-6
J gene: TRBJ1-6
CDR3 DNA: TGTGCCAGCAGCCCGACCAGGACCTCTCCTAATTCACCCCTCCACTTT
CDR3 protein: CASSPTRTSPNSPLHF

clone size: -
D gene: -
V gene: TRBV6-2/TRBV6-3
J gene: TRBJ2-7
CDR3 DNA: TGTGCCAGCAGTTACGACACAGGTTACGAGCAGTACTTC
CDR3 protein: CASSYDTGYEQYF

clone size: -
D gene: -
V gene: TRBV28
J gene: TRBJ2-4
CDR3 DNA: TGTGCCAGCAGTTTACCCCCGGGCCTAGGAGGTGGGCTAGCCAAAAACATTCAGTACTTC
CDR3 protein: CASSLPPGLGGGLAKNIQYF

clone size: -
D gene: TRBD1
V gene: TRBV6-5
J gene: TRBJ2-7
CDR3 DNA: TGTGCCAGCCGGGACAGGAGGACCTACGAGCAGTACTTC
CDR3 protein: CASRDRRTYEQYF

clone size: once
D gene: -
V gene: TRBV9
J gene: TRBJ2-2
CDR3 DNA: TGTGCCAGCAGCGCCTCGGGACCACAAAACACCGGGGAGCTGTTTTTT
CDR3 protein: CASSASGPQNTGELFF

clone size: few
D gene: -
V gene: TRBV7-6
J gene: TRBJ2-1
CDR3 DNA: TGTGCCAGCAGCCGAGGGACTGATACCTACAATGAGCAGTTCTTC
CDR3 protein: CASSRGTDTYNEQFF

clone size: -
D gene: -
V gene: TRBV5-1
J gene: TRBJ1-6
CDR3 DNA: TGCGCCAGCAGCTTGGAAGGGAGTAATTCACCCCTCCACTTT
CDR3 protein: CASSLEGSNSPLHF

clone size: -
D gene: TRBD1
V gene: TRBV5-1
J gene: TRBJ1-1
CDR3 DNA: TGCGCCAGCAGCAGCCAACAGGGGAGCACTGAAGCTTTCTTT
CDR3 protein: CASSSQQGSTEAFF

clone size: -
D gene: -
V gene: TRBV9
J gene: TRBJ1-2
CDR3 DNA: TGTGCCAGCAGCGGAACGACAGGTATCTATGGCTACACCTTC
CDR3 protein: CASSGTTGIYGYTF

clone size: -
D gene: -
V gene: TRBV6-2/TRBV6-3
J gene: TRBJ1-5
CDR3 DNA: TGTGCCAGCAGTTACTCTGGCCAGCCCCAGCATTTT
CDR3 protein: CASSYSGQPQHF

clone size: -
D gene: -
V gene: TRBV19
J gene: TRBJ1-5
CDR3 DNA: TGTGCCAGTAGTATAGCCCCGCAGGGAATCGGGCAGCCCCAGCATTTT
CDR3 protein: CASSIAPQGIGQPQHF

clone size: few
D gene: -
V gene: TRBV9
J gene: TRBJ1-2
CDR3 DNA: TGTGCCAGCAGCGCCCAGAGCGTTGGCTACACCTTC
CDR3 protein: CASSAQSVGYTF

clone size: -
D gene: -
V gene: TRBV18
J gene: TRBJ1-2
CDR3 DNA: TGTGCCAGCTCACCACCAGCTACCAATGGCTACACCTTC
CDR3 protein: CASSPPATNGYTF

clone size: once
D gene: TRBD2
V gene: TRBV12-5
J gene: TRBJ2-3
CDR3 DNA: TGTGCTAGTGGCACCGGACTAGCGGGCTCGGGGGTAAATACGCAGTATTTT
CDR3 protein: CASGTGLAGSGVNTQYF

clone size: -
D gene: -
V gene: TRBV2
J gene: TRBJ2-3
CDR3 DNA: TGTGCCAGCCGCCCGGAAAATACGCAGTATTTT
CDR3 protein: CASRPENTQYF

clone size: -
D gene: -
V gene: TRBV19
J gene: TRBJ1-4
CDR3 DNA: TGTGCCAGTAGTAAACGACAGTCTAATGAAAAACTGTTTTTT
CDR3 protein: CASSKRQSNEKLFF